The sequence of this T cell receptor (beta chain) was determined in a study of regulatory T cells in long-lasting Graves disease. Time point of the sample: newly diagnosed GD, antithyroid drugs for less than 3 months. Extracted PBMC RNA gave rise to the TCR library. This clonotype occurred many times. The CDR3 is made up of 14 amino acids. Germline V CDR1 and CDR2: MNHEY, SVGEGT. V shed 4 bases and J 4 bases; nucleotides not matched to a gene: 3. Arm-PCR of CDR3 regions and iRepertoire HTBI primers were the basis on which TCR beta libraries were built. MiXCR, applied by TCRdb to the multiplex PCR reads, yields one record per CDR3 protein. The data contain 300,000 to 400,000 distinct CDR3 sequences, 16% of them singletons. This same sample was also part of a study on T cells in Graves' hyperthyroidism and ophthalmopathy.

The V gene is TRBV6-2 or TRBV6-3, the J gene TRBJ2-3, with 9 bases matching TRBD2. The TCR was taken from a man aged 35 to 55 with Graves disease. This specimen consisted of peripheral blood mononuclear cells (PBMCs), obtained at new diagnosis, from a patient treated with antithyroid drugs. The chain's CDR3 is CASSSAGGADTQYF. CDR3 DNA: TGTGCCAGCAGTTCAGCGGGGGGTGCAGATACGCAGTATTTT.